Shown below are 26 T cell receptor beta chains from a single sample sequenced in a study of early T cells in non-severe SARS-CoV-2 infection. TCRdb itself ran the 5' RACE reads through MiXCR, one entry per CDR3 protein. The repertoire holds approximately 81,000 distinct CDR3 sequences, with roughly 13% as singletons. The sequencing sample was made of whole blood. The receptors originated from an adult who was a healthcare worker with PCR-confirmed SARS-CoV-2 infection or an uninfected control (not recorded which).

DNA of the CDR3: TGCAGCGTTGCCCCCGTAGGACAGCAGGCTGGCTACACCTTC. Translation: CSVAPVGQQAGYTF. This chain connects TRBV29-1 to TRBJ1-2; a possible D gene is TRBD1 (6 bases). V was clipped by 4 bases and J by 7 bases, with 19 bases between them. The CDR3 runs 14 residues. Germline V gene lookup returns CDR1 SQVTM and CDR2 ANQGSEA.

The J gene is TRBJ2-2, the V gene TRBV12-3 or TRBV12-4; tentative D call: TRBD2 (5 bases). The CDR3 is 17 amino acids. The V gene lost 2 bases and the J gene lost 0 bases, with 13 bases spanning the gap. CDR3 sequence: CASSLKEWGANTGELFF. Written as DNA, the CDR3 is TGTGCCAGCAGTTTAAAAGAATGGGGAGCGAACACCGGGGAGCTGTTTTTT.

This clonotype was observed many times. The chain links TRBV27 to TRBJ2-1; D unclear. The V and J ends lost 10 bases and 10 bases respectively, with 14 bases between them. The germline gives CDR1 MNHEY, CDR2 SMNVEV (reference sequence). This CDR3 contains 11 residues. The CDR3 DNA follows: TGTGCCACCGGGCCCCAACGGGAGCAGTTCTTC. As protein: CATGPQREQFF.

This clonotype was counted a few times. The gene calls are TRBV9 and TRBJ2-1; D ambiguous. Trimming pared 0 bases from V and 0 bases from J, leaving 10 bases between. The CDR3 covers 16 residues. The germline gives CDR1 SGDLS, CDR2 YYNGEE. This CDR3 is CASSVGVGNSYNEQFF. The CDR3 DNA sequence: TGTGCCAGCAGCGTAGGAGTAGGGAACTCCTACAATGAGCAGTTCTTC.

In this sample, this clonotype turned up a few times. The rearrangement uses TRBV6-5 and TRBJ2-1; perhaps TRBD1 as D (5 bases). The CDR3 has 15 residues. V gave up 4 bases and J gave up 8 bases, with 18 bases separating them. Germline V gene data show CDR1 as MNHEY and CDR2 as SVGAGI. In nucleotides, the CDR3 is TGTGCCAGCAGTTTAAATGACAGTCCTTACCATGAGCAGTTCTTC. As protein: CASSLNDSPYHEQFF.

This clonotype was counted many times. The rearrangement uses TRBV27 and TRBJ2-3; TRBD2 agrees at 11 bases. This CDR3 contains 15 residues. V was pared by 8 bases and J by 0 bases, with 4 bases of the junction left unmatched. Germline CDR1 and CDR2: MNHEY and SMNVEV (reference sequence). CDR3 bases: TGTGCCAGCGGCGGACTAGCGGGTAGCACAGATACGCAGTATTTT. Its protein is CASGGLAGSTDTQYF.

This clonotype was seen a handful of times. The genes are TRBV29-1 and TRBJ2-7, with 7 positions matching TRBD1. This CDR3 region has 15 residues. The germline V gene has CDR1 SQVTM and CDR2 ANQGSEA. V lost 2 bases, J lost 5 bases, and 12 bases stayed unmatched. The CDR3 region has the DNA TGCAGCGTTGAATTCCCCCCGACAGGGAACAACGAGCAGTACTTC. Translated: CSVEFPPTGNNEQYF.

The V call is TRBV20-1, the J call TRBJ1-1; no clear D gene. V lost 6 bases and J lost 3, with 17 bases in between. The germline V gene has CDR1 DFQATT and CDR2 SNEGSKA (reference sequence). The CDR3 length is 14 residues. The CDR3 here is CSAMPLTRHTEAFF. The CDR3 nucleotides read TGCAGTGCGATGCCCCTGACTCGGCACACTGAAGCTTTCTTT.

Only a few counts were recorded for this clonotype. The rearrangement uses TRBV3-1 and TRBJ1-1; D unresolved. CDR3 length equals 14 residues. Germline V CDR1 and CDR2: LGHDT, YNNKEL (reference sequence). Trimming stripped 6 bases from V and 5 bases from J, with 16 bases between. CDR3 DNA sequence: TGTGCCAGCAGAGGTAGTGGGCTGAGGACTGAAGCTTTCTTT. Its protein product is CASRGSGLRTEAFF.

This clonotype has ten or more counts. The V and J genes are TRBV5-1 and TRBJ2-5, with a weak D call TRBD1 (7 bases). V lost 6 bases, J lost 1 base, and 19 bases lay in between. The CDR3 spans 16 residues. CDR1 and CDR2 (germline): SGHRS, YFSETQ. Written as DNA, the CDR3 is TGCGCCAGCACCTCAGGGGGGCAGAGAAGCCAAGAGACCCAGTACTTC. It encodes CASTSGGQRSQETQYF.

This clonotype was detected many times. The rearrangement joins TRBV21-1 to TRBJ2-1; whether TRBD1, the table's D call, matches the DNA was not checked. TRBV21-1 is reported as a pseudogene. This CDR3 is built from 16 residues. Here the CDR3 DNA reads TGTGCCAGCAGCAAAAAGGGGATGATGTCCTACAATGAGCAGTTCTTC. This translates into CASSKKGMMSYNEQFF.

This clonotype occurred many times. This chain links TRBV7-2 with TRBJ2-3; TRBD2 agrees at 8 bases. The CDR3 contains 16 residues. The V and J ends lost 6 bases and 0 bases, in that order; junction bases with no gene match: 8. The germline V gene encodes CDR1 SGHTA and CDR2 FQGNSA. DNA of the CDR3: TGTGCCAGCAGTTGGGGGGTAGCGGGGAGCACAGATACGCAGTATTTT. This sequence encodes CASSWGVAGSTDTQYF. Variable domain in full (rest from reference TRBV7-2 and TRBJ2-3): GAGVSQSPSNKVTEKGKDVELRCDPISGHTALYWYRQSLGQGLEFLIYFQGNSAPDKSGLPSDRFSAERTGGSVSTLTIQRTQQEDSAVYLCASSWGVAGSTDTQYFGPGTRLTVL.

A remark on this clonotype: This clone may be a read error of a much larger clone one base away. The chain links TRBV3-1 to TRBJ2-4; D is perhaps TRBD1 or TRBD2 (5 bases each). The CDR3 runs 16 residues. Germline CDR1 is LGHDT and CDR2 is YNNKEL (reference sequence). This CDR3 is CASSQGGGLARNIQYF. The CDR3 nucleotides are TGTGCCAGCAGCCAAGGTGGGGGATTAGCCAGAAACATTCAGTACTTC. The full variable domain, rest sourced from reference TRBV3-1 and TRBJ2-4, is DTAVSQTPKYLVTQMGNDKSIKCEQNLGHDTMYWYKQDSKKFLKIMFSYNNKELIINETVPNRFSPKSPDKAHLNLHINSLELGDSAVYFCASSQGGGLARNIQYFGAGTRLSVL.

This clonotype was seen repeatedly, ten times or more. The rearrangement links TRBV29-1 to TRBJ2-7, with D possibly being TRBD2 (5 bases). The CDR3 has 11 residues. Germline V lookup: CDR1 SQVTM, CDR2 ANQGSEA. The ends were cut back, 5 bases at V and 5 bases at J, with 10 bases in the middle. The CDR3 loop is CSVNRGDEQYF. The DNA for the CDR3 is TGCAGCGTTAACCGGGGTGACGAGCAGTACTTC.

V gene TRBV6-6 combines with J gene TRBJ2-2; D call uncertain. This CDR3 spans 15 amino acids. The germline V and J ends were trimmed by 5 bases and 7 bases, with 17 bases remaining between them. Germline CDR1 and CDR2: MNHNY and SVGAGI (reference sequence). The CDR3 loop reads CASSPTFLGNGELFF. CDR3 in DNA: TGTGCCAGCAGTCCTACTTTTTTGGGGAACGGGGAGCTGTTTTTT.

V and J are TRBV7-9 and TRBJ2-1; 7 bases line up with TRBD2. CDR3 length equals 16 residues. In germline, CDR1 is SEHNR, CDR2 FQNEAQ (reference sequence). V trimming: 4 bases; J trimming: 2 bases; junction bases outside the gene matches: 8. The CDR3 protein is CASSSPLGRTYNEQFF. As DNA, the CDR3 is TGTGCCAGCAGCTCGCCCCTCGGGAGGACCTACAATGAGCAGTTCTTC.

The V gene is TRBV29-1, the J gene TRBJ2-7; D is uncertain. V was cut by 4 bases and J by 2 bases, with 9 bases left in between. The CDR3 has 12 amino acids. The germline V gene encodes CDR1 SQVTM and CDR2 ANQGSEA. CDR3: CSVVTPTYEQYF. The CDR3 DNA follows: TGCAGCGTTGTAACCCCTACCTACGAGCAGTACTTC.

This clonotype appeared a few times. CDR3 DNA: TGTGCCAGCAGTCGCCCTGCGGGGGCGCGTACAGCTTTCTTT. Protein product: CASSRPAGARTAFF. The chain carries TRBV6-2 or TRBV6-3 and TRBJ1-1; maybe TRBD1 (6 bases). Looked up from germline, CDR1 is MNHEY and CDR2 is SVGEGT. The V end was cut by 5 bases, the J end by 10 bases, with 20 bases between. The CDR3 contains 14 residues.

The J gene is TRBJ2-3, the V gene TRBV5-4; D remains unclear. V was trimmed by 0 bases and J by 1 base, leaving 3 bases between them. The germline V gene encodes CDR1 SGHNT and CDR2 YYREEE (reference sequence). The CDR3 is 13 residues long. The CDR3 protein is CASSLGGTDTQYF. The CDR3 region has the DNA TGTGCCAGCAGCTTGGGGGGCACAGATACGCAGTATTTT.

This clonotype was observed many times. V is TRBV4-1 and J is TRBJ2-3, with 13 bases identical to TRBD2. Looked up from germline, CDR1 is MGHRA and CDR2 is YSYEKL. The ends lost 1 base at V and 4 bases at J; junction bases unmatched: 11. The CDR3 consists of 19 residues. The CDR3 sequence is CASSQGAGGLAGAADTQYF. The CDR3 nucleotides read TGCGCCAGCAGCCAAGGGGCAGGAGGACTAGCGGGAGCTGCAGATACGCAGTATTTT.

Only a few counts were recorded for this clonotype. V usage is TRBV27 and J usage is TRBJ1-2, with D unclear. V lost 3 bases and J 5 bases, leaving 13 bases between the germline ends. The germline V gene has CDR1 MNHEY and CDR2 SMNVEV (reference sequence). The CDR3 runs 14 residues. CDR3 in amino acids: CASSFSGSDYGYTF. CDR3 coding DNA: TGTGCCAGCAGTTTTTCGGGCAGCGATTATGGCTACACCTTC.

The J gene is TRBJ2-7, the V gene TRBV9; 10 bases line up with TRBD2. Losses at the gene ends were 0 bases for V and 7 bases for J; bases not matched to a gene: 7. The CDR3 loop spans 15 amino acids. Germline values: CDR1 SGDLS, CDR2 YYNGEE. CDR3 sequence: CASSVDQTSGREQYF. DNA of the CDR3: TGTGCCAGCAGCGTAGACCAGACTAGCGGGCGAGAGCAGTACTTC.

This clonotype was counted at least ten times. This chain joins TRBV6-1 and TRBJ2-2, with 15 bases matching TRBD2. This CDR3 has 17 residues. CDR1 and CDR2 from the germline V gene are MNHNS and SASEGT. V lost 4 bases to trimming and J lost 7 bases; unmatched junction nucleotides: 7. The CDR3 is CASSGTSGRASHGELFF. CDR3 nucleotides: TGTGCCAGCAGTGGGACTAGCGGGAGGGCCTCTCACGGGGAGCTGTTTTTT.

A word on this clonotype: One end of the junction varies from germline; a read error may be responsible. The J gene is TRBJ2-1, the V gene TRBV6-5, with a weak D call TRBD1 (6 bases). Germline V gene lookup returns CDR1 MNHEY and CDR2 SVGAGI. The CDR3 consists of 15 residues. The CDR3 protein is CANSYEGGSYNEQFF. In DNA, the CDR3 is TGTGCCAACAGTTATGAAGGGGGCTCCTACAATGAGCAGTTCTTC.

This chain uses TRBV4-1 with TRBJ2-1; 16 positions match TRBD2. The CDR3 sequence is 18 residues long. From germline, CDR1 is MGHRA and CDR2 YSYEKL. V dropped 1 base and J dropped 7; count of bases not matched to a gene: 7. The CDR3 here is CASSQVDMGLAGGNEQFF. The CDR3 nucleotides read TGCGCCAGCAGCCAAGTGGATATGGGACTAGCGGGAGGGAATGAGCAGTTCTTC.

This clonotype was seen ten or more times. This chain uses TRBV27 with TRBJ2-7; D may be TRBD2 (6 bases). With 3 bases removed from V and 6 bases from J, the gap between germline ends came to 12 bases. The CDR3 spans 13 residues. Germline-derived CDR1 and CDR2 are MNHEY and SMNVEV (reference sequence). CDR3 sequence: CASSLGWEVEQYF. CDR3 coding DNA: TGTGCCAGCAGTTTGGGATGGGAGGTCGAGCAGTACTTC.